Shown below are 9 T cell receptor beta chains from a single sample sequenced in a study of beta chain features in type 1 diabetes. For these TCRs, the target antigens are not known. The study's findings and limits: TCRB CDR3 length was moderately but significantly reduced in all four CD4+ subsets of Type 1 diabetes patients.

The study reverse transcribed the entire isolated RNA, so it sequenced expressed TCRB transcripts. Here immunoSEQ multiplex PCR was the method, and the copy in TCRdb shows in-frame clones only, minus some. The sample shows about 660,000 clones, about an eighth of them seen only once. Sample: naive CD4+ T cells from blood. Every receptor here comes from a man between 18 and 29 years old with type 1 diabetes.

This clone appeared a few times. The CDR3 nucleotides are TGTGCCATTAGGGGCAGGGATAATGAGCAGTTCTTC. This codes for CAIRGRDNEQFF. This chain connects TRBV10-3 to TRBJ2-1; the D gene is possibly TRBD1 (5 bases). This CDR3 comprises 12 residues. Trimming removed 9 bases from V and 7 bases from J, with 13 bases in between. Looked up from germline, CDR1 is ENHRY and CDR2 is SYGVKD.

In nucleotides, the CDR3 is TGTGCCAGCACCATCGGGTGGGGCTATGGCTACACCTTC. It yields the protein CASTIGWGYGYTF. The chain uses TRBV6-6 and TRBJ1-2; no reliable D call. V lost 7 bases and J 4 bases, leaving 13 bases between the germline ends. The CDR3 extends over 13 amino acids. Germline CDR1 is MNHNY and CDR2 is SVGAGI (reference sequence).

This clone has more than one count but fewer than ten. The chain has TRBV29-1 and TRBJ2-7; D not resolved. Germline assignment: CDR1 SQVTM and CDR2 ANQGSEA. The CDR3 loop spans 14 amino acids. The V gene lost 4 bases and the J gene lost 5 bases, with 18 bases spanning the gap. In DNA form, the CDR3 reads TGCAGCGTTGCCCCCTCCACCCTCCGGGACGAGCAGTACTTC. Translation gives CSVAPSTLRDEQYF.

This clone was found a few times. The chain employs TRBV25-1 and TRBJ1-1; a weak D match, TRBD1 (5 bases). The germline V gene encodes CDR1 MGHDK and CDR2 SYGVNS. The CDR3 is 15 residues long. V dropped 3 bases and J dropped 3 bases, with 14 bases sitting between them. The CDR3 sequence is CASSDPTGGDTEAFF. CDR3 nucleotide sequence: TGTGCCAGCAGTGATCCTACAGGTGGGGACACTGAAGCTTTCTTT.

There are a few counts of this clone. The rearrangement uses TRBV29-1 and TRBJ2-6, with 7 bases matching TRBD1. Germline assignment: CDR1 SQVTM and CDR2 ANQGSEA. V lost 6 bases to trimming and J lost 2 bases; unmatched junction nucleotides: 4. The CDR3 runs 14 residues. The CDR3 region is CSVVTGAGANVLTF. DNA for the CDR3: TGCAGCGTCGTAACAGGGGCTGGGGCCAACGTCCTGACTTTC. Together with reference TRBV29-1 and TRBJ2-6, the CDR3 gives the full variable domain: SAVISQKPSRDICQRGTSLTIQCQVDSQVTMMFWYRQQPGQSLTLIATANQGSEATYESGFVIDKFPISRPNLTFSTLTVSNMSPEDSSIYLCSVVTGAGANVLTFGAGSRLTVL.

CDR3 region: CASSQDRAVYNEQFF. CDR3 DNA: TGTGCCAGCAGCCAAGACAGGGCAGTCTACAATGAGCAGTTCTTC. The chain combines TRBV4-2 with TRBJ2-1; a weak D match, TRBD1 (5 bases). The V end was cut by 0 bases, the J end by 3 bases, with 9 bases between. Germline CDR1 is LGHNA and CDR2 is YNFKEQ. The CDR3 covers 15 residues.

V is TRBV7-6 and J is TRBJ2-7; tentatively, D is TRBD1 (6 bases). This CDR3 comprises 14 residues. The V gene's germline CDR1 is SGHVS and CDR2 FNYEAQ. Trimming took 5 bases from V and 3 from J, leaving 14 bases between them. The CDR3 spells CASSPLGQSYEQYF. The CDR3 DNA sequence: TGTGCCAGCAGCCCACTAGGACAGAGCTACGAGCAGTACTTC.

The chain carries TRBV7-2 and TRBJ1-5, with 7 positions matching TRBD1. There are 14 residues in the CDR3. V lost 5 bases, J lost 8 bases, and 9 bases stayed unmatched. Germline assignment: CDR1 SGHTA and CDR2 FQGNSA. The CDR3 here is CASSPDRVREPQHF. CDR3 DNA sequence: TGTGCCAGCAGCCCCGACAGGGTACGAGAGCCCCAGCATTTT.

This clone was counted a few times. This chain links TRBV6-5 with TRBJ2-1, with a tentative D call TRBD1 (6 bases). CDR1 is MNHEY, CDR2 SVGAGI, per germline. Trimming pared 5 bases from V and 10 bases from J, leaving 18 bases between. The CDR3 spans 14 residues. CDR3 loop: CASSHTGPRKEQFF. CDR3 sequence (DNA): TGTGCCAGCAGTCACACAGGGCCCCGTAAGGAGCAGTTCTTC.